One and the same sample provided the 13 T cell receptor beta chains below, sequenced in a study of blood T cell repertoires in COVID-19. Sequenced by immunoSEQ multiplex PCR; TCRdb stores in-frame clones only, minus some. The sample comprises roughly 450,000 clones, around 90% of which are singletons, and 0.6% rests with the top ten. The sequenced sample was PBMCs or T cells enriched from blood (not recorded which). Receptor source: a man younger than 35 who had recovered from COVID-19.

Of note for this clone: At one boundary the junction diverges from the germline segment, which might be a read error. Other nucleotide sequences from this sample produce the same CDR3. V usage is TRBV4-1 and J usage is TRBJ1-6; 8 bases line up with TRBD1. CDR1 is MGHRA and CDR2 is YSYEKL in the germline V gene. CDR3 length: 16 amino acids. This CDR3 reads CASSQEGQVYNSPLHF. CDR3 nucleotides: TGCGCCAGCAGCCAAGAGGGACAGGTTTATAATTCGCCCCTCCACTTT.

This clone was seen only once. The chain is built from TRBV19 and TRBJ2-1; possibly TRBD1 for D (6 bases). V lost 5 bases and J 7 bases, leaving 15 bases between the germline ends. CDR3 length: 14 amino acids. Looked up from germline, CDR1 is LNHDA and CDR2 is SQIVND (reference sequence). The CDR3 coding sequence is TGTGCCAGTAGTTTACAGGGTGGGGAGAATGAGCAGTTCTTC. Protein product: CASSLQGGENEQFF.

This chain joins TRBV2 and TRBJ2-1, with 8 nucleotides matching TRBD2. The V segment lost 5 bases and the J segment 7 bases; nucleotides outside the gene matches: 7. The CDR3 runs to 14 residues. Germline V CDR1 and CDR2: SNHLY, FYNNEI. In DNA form, the CDR3 reads TGTGCCAGCAGTTTAGCGGGGCTTCAAAATGAGCAGTTCTTC. Translated: CASSLAGLQNEQFF.

The chain joins TRBV11-3 to TRBJ1-5, with D maybe TRBD1 (6 bases). This CDR3 contains 13 residues. V dropped 5 bases and J dropped 4 bases, with 9 bases sitting between them. Germline values: CDR1 SGHNT, CDR2 YENEEA. The CDR3: CASSPDRNQPQHF. The DNA of the CDR3 is TGTGCCAGCAGCCCCGACAGGAATCAGCCCCAGCATTTT.

This chain joins TRBV4-2 and TRBJ2-7, with TRBD2 as a possible D gene (6 bases). The CDR3 is made up of 16 amino acids. Trimming removed 3 bases at V and 2 bases at J, with 17 bases between. Germline V CDR1 and CDR2: LGHNA, YNFKEQ. The CDR3 DNA reads TGTGCCAGCAGCCAGGCCTTCGGGGACTTCCCCTACGAGCAGTACTTC. It codes for CASSQAFGDFPYEQYF.

V and J are TRBV7-8 and TRBJ2-3; a possible D gene is TRBD2 (5 bases). The CDR3 extends over 12 amino acids. From germline, CDR1 is SGHVS and CDR2 FQNEAQ. The V end lost 4 bases, the J end lost 6 bases, and 8 bases lay between the germline ends. The CDR3: CASSYGGDTQYF. The CDR3 nucleotides read TGTGCCAGCAGCTACGGCGGGGATACGCAGTATTTT.

In this sample, this clone turned up once. This rearrangement joins TRBV28 to TRBJ1-5, with a weak D call TRBD1 (5 bases). Germline V CDR1 and CDR2: MDHEN, SYDVKM. The CDR3 has 16 residues. The V end lost 1 base, the J end lost 1 base, and 11 bases lay between the germline ends. CDR3 sequence: CASSLSDRGSNQPQHF. In nucleotides, the CDR3 is TGTGCCAGCAGTTTATCAGACCGGGGGAGCAATCAGCCCCAGCATTTT.

The chain has TRBV7-9 and TRBJ1-2, with D tentatively TRBD1 (5 bases). Germline assignment: CDR1 SEHNR and CDR2 FQNEAQ (reference sequence). This CDR3 comprises 15 residues. V was shortened by 7 bases and J by 5 bases, with 20 bases between the two germline ends. CDR3 sequence reads: CASIKMQGGVYGYTF. CDR3 sequence (DNA): TGTGCCAGCATCAAAATGCAGGGAGGGGTATATGGCTACACCTTC. Filled out from reference TRBV7-9 and TRBJ1-2, the complete variable domain reads DTGVSQNPRHKITKRGQNVTFRCDPISEHNRLYWYRQTLGQGPEFLTYFQNEAQLEKSRLLSDRFSAERPKGSFSTLEIQRTEQGDSAMYLCASIKMQGGVYGYTFGSGTRLTVV.

This sequence joins TRBV5-6 and TRBJ2-5; no firm D call. There are 15 residues in the CDR3. Germline V lookup: CDR1 SGHDT, CDR2 YYEEEE. V lost 3 bases and J lost 0, with 12 bases in between. CDR3 bases: TGTGCCAGCAGCTCCCTGTGGCCGTACCAAGAGACCCAGTACTTC. Translating gives CASSSLWPYQETQYF.

This chain joins TRBV28 and TRBJ1-5, with D unresolved. Germline-derived CDR1 and CDR2 are MDHEN and SYDVKM. The ends were cut back, 6 bases at V and 3 bases at J, with 9 bases in the middle. This CDR3 contains 13 residues. The CDR3 protein is CASRQEINQPQHF. DNA of the CDR3: TGTGCCAGCAGGCAGGAAATCAATCAGCCCCAGCATTTT.

The rearrangement joins TRBV7-9 to TRBJ1-3; no firm D call. Germline CDR1 is SEHNR and CDR2 is FQNEAQ (reference sequence). CDR3 length: 13 amino acids. V lost 5 bases and J 10 bases, leaving 15 bases between the germline ends. The CDR3 protein is CASSPKFGETIYF. The DNA of the CDR3 is TGTGCCAGCAGCCCAAAATTCGGGGAGACCATATATTTT. The entire variable domain, with the rest obtained from reference TRBV7-9 and TRBJ1-3, is as follows: DTGVSQNPRHKITKRGQNVTFRCDPISEHNRLYWYRQTLGQGPEFLTYFQNEAQLEKSRLLSDRFSAERPKGSFSTLEIQRTEQGDSAMYLCASSPKFGETIYFGEGSWLTVV.

V usage is TRBV28 and J usage is TRBJ1-1; 7 nucleotides match TRBD1. The trim removed 6 bases at V and 1 base at J, leaving 5 bases unmatched. CDR1 and CDR2 (germline): MDHEN, SYDVKM. The CDR3 runs 14 residues. The CDR3 DNA reads as TGTGCCAGCAGAAGACAGGGTCCGAACACTGAAGCTTTCTTT. Translating it yields CASRRQGPNTEAFF. The entire variable domain, with the rest obtained from reference TRBV28 and TRBJ1-1, is as follows: DVKVTQSSRYLVKRTGEKVFLECVQDMDHENMFWYRQDPGLGLRLIYFSYDVKMKEKGDIPEGYSVSREKKERFSLILESASTNQTSMYLCASRRQGPNTEAFFGQGTRLTVV.

The V call is TRBV6-5, the J call TRBJ1-3; the match to TRBD1 covers 8 bases. V gave up 2 bases and J gave up 0 bases; unmatched junction bases: 0. Germline V gene data show CDR1 as MNHEY and CDR2 as SVGAGI. CDR3 size: 15 residues. Here the CDR3 DNA reads TGTGCCAGCAGTTACGGGACAGGCTCTGGAAACACCATATATTTT. This encodes CASSYGTGSGNTIYF.